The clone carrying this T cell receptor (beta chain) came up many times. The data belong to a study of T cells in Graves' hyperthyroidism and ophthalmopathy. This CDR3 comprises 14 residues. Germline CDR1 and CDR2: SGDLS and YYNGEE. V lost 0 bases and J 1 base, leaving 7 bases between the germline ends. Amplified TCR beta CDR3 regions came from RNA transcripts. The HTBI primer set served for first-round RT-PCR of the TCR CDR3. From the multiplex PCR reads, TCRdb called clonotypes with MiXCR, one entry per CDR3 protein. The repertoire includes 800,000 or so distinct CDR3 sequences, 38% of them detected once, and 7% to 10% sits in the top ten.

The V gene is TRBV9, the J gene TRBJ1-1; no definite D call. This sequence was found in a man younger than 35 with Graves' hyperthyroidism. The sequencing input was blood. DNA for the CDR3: TGTGCCAGCAGCGTAGAATCGGCGAACACTGAAGCTTTCTTT. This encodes CASSVESANTEAFF.